These 21 T cell receptor beta chains were all obtained from the same sample, sequenced in a study of blood T cells in healthy people across ages. Through a sample-barcoded 5' primer and a J-beta primer mix, a second PCR was run for 7 to 11 cycles. One entry per CDR3 protein, called by TCRdb with MiXCR from the 5' RACE reads. The sample contains more than 800,000 distinct CDR3 sequences, more than 25% of which appear only once. The material sequenced was blood. Receptor source: an elderly woman in good health.

This clonotype was observed a few times. Possible read error: a much larger clone is one base away. V usage is TRBV7-9 and J usage is TRBJ2-4, with 7 nucleotides matching TRBD2. The length of the CDR3 is 16 residues. V gave up 4 bases and J gave up 14 bases; unmatched junction bases: 20. Germline assignment: CDR1 SEHNR and CDR2 FQNEAQ (reference sequence). The CDR3 region is CASSSLSGGRQETKYF. As DNA, the CDR3 is TGTGCCAGCAGCTCCCTCTCGGGAGGTAGACAAGAGACCAAGTACTTC.

J is TRBJ2-2 and V is TRBV28, with D hard to call. This CDR3 is 15 amino acids long. The germline V gene has CDR1 MDHEN and CDR2 SYDVKM. V shed 3 bases and J shed 2 bases, with 10 bases lying between them. Here the CDR3 DNA reads TGTGCCAGCAGTTTGTTAGGGAAAAACACCGGGGAGCTGTTTTTT. Translated: CASSLLGKNTGELFF.

Comments on this clonotype: A clone one base away is much larger, so this may be a read error. This rearrangement joins TRBV12-3 or TRBV12-4 to TRBJ1-5; possibly TRBD1 for D (6 bases). The CDR3 consists of 12 residues. The CDR3 DNA is TGTGCCAGCAGAGGGGGGAATCAGCTCCAGCATTTT. Translation: CASRGGNQLQHF.

This chain joins TRBV20-1 and TRBJ1-3, with TRBD1 matching 9 bases. Per the germline V gene, CDR1 is DFQATT and CDR2 is SNEGSKA (reference sequence). This CDR3 is built from 14 residues. V was clipped by 1 base and J by 8 bases; unmatched bases: 6. The CDR3 nucleotides are TGCAGTGCTAGAGTGACAGGGGGTGAGGACACCATATATTTT. Encoded protein: CSARVTGGEDTIYF.

The chain recombines TRBV28 with TRBJ1-5, with 11 bases identical to TRBD1. CDR3 length: 16 residues. Germline-derived CDR1 and CDR2 are MDHEN and SYDVKM. Trimming at V came to 2 bases and at J to 7 bases, leaving 7 bases not matched to a gene. This CDR3 is CASSLPRTGGRQPQHF. The CDR3 DNA is TGTGCCAGCAGTTTACCCCGGACAGGGGGCAGGCAGCCCCAGCATTTT.

The chain carries TRBV7-2 and TRBJ2-2, with 11 bases matching TRBD2. The ends lost 5 bases at V and 5 bases at J; junction bases unmatched: 7. The CDR3 extends over 16 amino acids. Germline lookup yields CDR1 SGHTA and CDR2 FQGNSA. CDR3 in amino acids: CASSLSGGAPTGELFF. CDR3 in DNA: TGTGCCAGCAGCCTTAGCGGGGGGGCCCCAACCGGGGAGCTGTTTTTT.

The chain is built from TRBV7-9 and TRBJ1-4; weak D call: TRBD1 (5 bases). Trimming shortened V by 1 base and J by 6 bases, and 15 bases separated the two germline ends. There are 16 residues in the CDR3. The germline gives CDR1 SEHNR, CDR2 FQNEAQ (reference sequence). CDR3 region: CASSLGSSQGYEKLFF. The DNA for the CDR3 is TGTGCCAGCAGCTTAGGAAGCTCGCAGGGCTATGAAAAACTGTTTTTT.

This clonotype came up many times. J is TRBJ2-5 and V is TRBV11-2; no definite D call. V dropped 4 bases and J dropped 2 bases, with 14 bases sitting between them. This CDR3 comprises 15 residues. Germline values: CDR1 SGHAT, CDR2 FQNNGV. The CDR3 region is CASSSLRISQETQYF. CDR3 DNA sequence: TGTGCCAGCAGCTCACTCAGAATAAGTCAAGAGACCCAGTACTTC. Variable domain in full (rest from reference TRBV11-2 and TRBJ2-5): EAGVAQSPRYKIIEKRQSVAFWCNPISGHATLYWYQQILGQGPKLLIQFQNNGVVDDSQLPKDRFSAERLKGVDSTLKIQPAKLEDSAVYLCASSSLRISQETQYFGPGTRLLVL.

The chain employs TRBV12-3 or TRBV12-4 and TRBJ2-3; D might be TRBD1 (8 bases). Between the trimmed V and J ends, which lost 5 bases and 4 bases, there was a span of 13 bases. This CDR3 spans 14 amino acids. In DNA form, the CDR3 reads TGTGCCAGCAGTAACAGGGGGGGGCCAGATACGCAGTATTTT. Translated, it gives CASSNRGGPDTQYF.

This clonotype was observed at least ten times. The CDR3 spells CASGDFLDIEQYF. CDR3 coding DNA: TGTGCCAGCGGAGATTTCCTGGACATTGAGCAGTACTTC. The V gene is TRBV25-1, the J gene TRBJ2-7, with TRBD1 as a possible D gene (5 bases). In germline, CDR1 is MGHDK, CDR2 SYGVNS. This CDR3 region has 13 residues. V gave up 8 bases and J gave up 7 bases, with 18 bases separating them.

V usage is TRBV12-3 or TRBV12-4 and J usage is TRBJ1-5; a weak D match, TRBD1 (5 bases). V lost 0 bases and J 5 bases, leaving 14 bases between the germline ends. This CDR3 contains 16 residues. The CDR3 DNA sequence: TGTGCCAGCAGTTTAGCCAGCATGGGACTCTATCAGCCCCAGCATTTT. This translates into CASSLASMGLYQPQHF.

CDR3: CASSSGHRGTQYF. CDR3 coding DNA: TGTGCCAGCAGCTCGGGACACCGAGGGACCCAGTACTTC. The chain recombines TRBV28 with TRBJ2-7, with D tentatively TRBD1 (6 bases). The J call may not be correct, given that the DNA end is closer to TRBJ2-5. Looked up from germline, CDR1 is MDHEN and CDR2 is SYDVKM. The CDR3 sequence is 13 residues long.

This clonotype is categorized as medium-sized. The CDR3 DNA reads as TGTGCCAGCAGCTTGTTACAGGTTTCCTACAATGAGCAGTTCTTC. Translation: CASSLLQVSYNEQFF. The chain carries TRBV7-2 and TRBJ2-1, with D perhaps TRBD1 (5 bases). Germline CDR1 reads SGHTA; CDR2 reads FQGNSA. There are 15 residues in the CDR3. The V end lost 3 bases, the J end lost 1 base, and 10 bases lay between the germline ends.

The rearrangement uses TRBV6-5 and TRBJ2-2; TRBD2 is a possible D gene (5 bases). This CDR3 region has 12 residues. Trimming removed 2 bases from V and 7 bases from J, with 5 bases in between. Per the germline V gene, CDR1 is MNHEY and CDR2 is SVGAGI. The CDR3 bases are TGTGCCAGCAGTTACGGGAGCGGGGAGCTGTTTTTT. It translates to CASSYGSGELFF.

This clonotype came up a few times. A much larger clone lies a single base off, so this may be a read error. The gene calls are TRBV12-3 or TRBV12-4 and TRBJ1-2; no firm D call. CDR3 size: 16 residues. CDR3 bases: TGTGCCAGCAGTCCCCCGCTAGGGCTGAGTAACTATGGCTACATCTTC. It specifies CASSPPLGLSNYGYIF.

To note about this clonotype: This may be a read error: a much more frequent sequence differs by one nucleotide. The genes are TRBV2 and TRBJ2-7; 9 bases align to TRBD1. V trimming: 6 bases; J trimming: 5 bases; junction bases outside the gene matches: 5. CDR1 and CDR2 (germline): SNHLY, FYNNEI. The CDR3 totals 13 residues. CDR3 sequence reads: CASRGTGSHEQYF. CDR3 in DNA: TGTGCCAGCAGGGGGACAGGGTCCCACGAGCAGTACTTC.

A word on this clonotype: A much larger clone lies a single base off, so this may be a read error. The J gene is TRBJ1-2, the V gene TRBV20-1; weak D call: TRBD1 (5 bases). CDR3 length: 12 amino acids. Germline lookup yields CDR1 DFQATT and CDR2 SNEGSKA (reference sequence). CDR3: CRARGQGKGYTF. CDR3 nucleotide sequence: TGCAGGGCTAGAGGTCAGGGTAAAGGCTACACCTTC.

This clonotype has only a few counts. The rearrangement uses TRBV7-9 and TRBJ2-3; D tentatively reads TRBD1 or TRBD2 (5 bases each). Trimming shortened V by 4 bases and J by 4 bases, and 15 bases separated the two germline ends. The CDR3 covers 15 residues. CDR1 is SEHNR and CDR2 is FQNEAQ in the germline V gene (reference sequence). In nucleotides, the CDR3 is TGTGCCAGCAGCTCCGGGGCGAGGACGGCAGATACGCAGTATTTT. Its translation is CASSSGARTADTQYF.

This clonotype was seen a few times. A much larger clone differs from this one at a single base, so this may be a read error. The CDR3 does not close with the conserved phenylalanine or tryptophan, likely indicating a read error. V is TRBV13 and J is TRBJ2-1, with TRBD2 matching 15 bases. CDR3 length equals 17 residues. Germline V gene sequence: CDR1 PRHDT, CDR2 FYEKMQ (reference sequence). V shed 6 bases and J 3 bases; nucleotides not matched to a gene: 6. The DNA for the CDR3 is TGTGCCAGCAGTTACGGACTAGCGGGGGGGGGCTACAATGAGCAGTTCGTC. This codes for CASSYGLAGGGYNEQFV.

With respect to this clonotype: A much larger clone sits a single nucleotide away, making a read error possible. The chain recombines TRBV20-1 with TRBJ2-1; D ambiguous. The J call could be wrong; TRBJ2-7 is a better fit for the DNA end. Germline V gives CDR1 DFQATT, CDR2 SNEGSKA (reference sequence). This CDR3 is built from 14 residues. The CDR3, as DNA: TGCAGTGCTAGAGTAGAGAGCTCCTACAATGAGCAGTACTTC. This sequence encodes CSARVESSYNEQYF.

This clonotype showed up many times. The chain joins TRBV4-3 to TRBJ2-5; D gene uncertain. There are 13 residues in the CDR3. V was shortened by 1 base and J by 5 bases, with 8 bases between the two germline ends. CDR1 and CDR2 from the germline V gene are LGHNA and YSLEER. CDR3 DNA sequence: TGCGCCAGCAGCCAAGGGTCCTTTGAGACCCAGTACTTC. Protein sequence: CASSQGSFETQYF.